Listed below are T cell receptor beta chains from one sample, sequenced in a study of response to subunit inactivated influenza vaccine. TCRdb reprocessed the RT-PCR reads via MiXCR and lists one record per CDR3 protein. The table lists 650,000 or so distinct CDR3 sequences, about 15% of them singletons, with roughly 7.2% in the top ten. The sample was PBMCs from blood, taken approximately 15 days before vaccination. The receptors stem from a man aged 45 to 65 who received an inactivated influenza vaccine. Both conserved end residues are trimmed from each CDR3.

v_call	j_call	cdr3_aa
TRBV28	TRBJ2-3	ASSSRRDVPPDTQY
TRBV5-1	TRBJ2-5	ASRFGTGEEETQY
TRBV12-3/TRBV12-4	TRBJ1-2	ASSFGNSNYGYT
TRBV9	TRBJ2-1	ASSSGGGVSYNEQF
TRBV2	TRBJ2-7	ASSRDGPYEQY
TRBV20-1	TRBJ2-5	SAIRGAFQETQY
TRBV5-1	TRBJ2-5	ASSIIGGRGQETQY
TRBV11-2	TRBJ2-3	ASSLGDFDTQY
TRBV29-1	TRBJ2-5	SVGHGKETQY
TRBV10-3	TRBJ2-7	AIGQGAYEQY
TRBV4-1	TRBJ2-7	ASSQLGGYSYEQY
TRBV28	TRBJ2-7	ASSPLDAYEQY
TRBV27	TRBJ2-7	ASSPSGTPLYEQY
TRBV7-9	TRBJ2-1	ASSSSGGFYNEQF
TRBV5-6	TRBJ2-5	ASSWGTKQETQY
TRBV12-3/TRBV12-4	TRBJ2-2	ASSFRGNTGELF
TRBV7-6	TRBJ2-3	ASSLMRFGSTDTQY